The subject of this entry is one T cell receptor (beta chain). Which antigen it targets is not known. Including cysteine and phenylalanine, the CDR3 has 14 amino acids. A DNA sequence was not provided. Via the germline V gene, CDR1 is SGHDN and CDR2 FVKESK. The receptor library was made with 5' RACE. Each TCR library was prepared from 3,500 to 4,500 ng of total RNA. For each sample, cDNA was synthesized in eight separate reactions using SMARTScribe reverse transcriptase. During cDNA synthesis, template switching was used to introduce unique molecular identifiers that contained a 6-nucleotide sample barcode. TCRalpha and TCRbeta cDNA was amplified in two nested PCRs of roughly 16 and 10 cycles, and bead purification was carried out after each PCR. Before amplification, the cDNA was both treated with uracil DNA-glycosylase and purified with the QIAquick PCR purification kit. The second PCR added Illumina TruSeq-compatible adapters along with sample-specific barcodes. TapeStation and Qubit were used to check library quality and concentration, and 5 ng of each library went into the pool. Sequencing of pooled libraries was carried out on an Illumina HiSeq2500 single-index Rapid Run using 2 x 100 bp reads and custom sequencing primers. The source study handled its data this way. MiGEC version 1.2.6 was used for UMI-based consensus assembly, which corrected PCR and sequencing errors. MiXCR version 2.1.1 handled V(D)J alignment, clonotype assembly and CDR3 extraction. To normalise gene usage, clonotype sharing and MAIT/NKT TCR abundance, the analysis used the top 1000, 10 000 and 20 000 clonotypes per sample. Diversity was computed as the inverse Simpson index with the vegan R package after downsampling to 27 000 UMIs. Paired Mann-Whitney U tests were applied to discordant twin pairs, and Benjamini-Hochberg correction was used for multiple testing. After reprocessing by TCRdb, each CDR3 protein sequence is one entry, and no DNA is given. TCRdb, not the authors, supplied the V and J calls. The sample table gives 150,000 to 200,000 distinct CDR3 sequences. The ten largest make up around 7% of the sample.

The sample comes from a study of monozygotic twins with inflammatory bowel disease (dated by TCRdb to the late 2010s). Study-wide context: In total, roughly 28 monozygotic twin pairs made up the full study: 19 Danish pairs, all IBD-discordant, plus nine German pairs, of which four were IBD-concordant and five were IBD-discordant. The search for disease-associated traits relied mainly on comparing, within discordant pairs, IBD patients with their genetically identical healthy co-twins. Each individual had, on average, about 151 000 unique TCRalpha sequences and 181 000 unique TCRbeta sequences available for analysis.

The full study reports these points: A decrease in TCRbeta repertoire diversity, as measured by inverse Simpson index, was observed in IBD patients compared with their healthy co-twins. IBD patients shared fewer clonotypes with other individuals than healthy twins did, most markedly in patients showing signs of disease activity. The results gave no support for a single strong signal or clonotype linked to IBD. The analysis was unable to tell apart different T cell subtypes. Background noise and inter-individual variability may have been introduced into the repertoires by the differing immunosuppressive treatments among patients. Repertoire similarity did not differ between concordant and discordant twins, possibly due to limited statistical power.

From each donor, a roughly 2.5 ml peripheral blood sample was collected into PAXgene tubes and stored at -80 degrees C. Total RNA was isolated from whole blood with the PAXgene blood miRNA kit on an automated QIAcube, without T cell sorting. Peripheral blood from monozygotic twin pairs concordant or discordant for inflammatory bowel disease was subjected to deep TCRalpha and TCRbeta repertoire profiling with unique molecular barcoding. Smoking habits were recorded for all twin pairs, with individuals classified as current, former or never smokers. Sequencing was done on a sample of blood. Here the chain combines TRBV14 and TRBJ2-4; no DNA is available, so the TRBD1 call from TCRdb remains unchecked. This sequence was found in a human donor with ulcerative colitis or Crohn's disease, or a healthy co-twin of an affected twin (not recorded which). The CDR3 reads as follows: CISSPGLPKNIQYF. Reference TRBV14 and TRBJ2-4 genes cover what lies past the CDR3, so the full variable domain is EAGVTQFPSHSVIEKGQTVTLRCDPISGHDNLYWYRRVMGKEIKFLLHFVKESKQDESGMPNNRFLAERTGGTYSTLKVQPAELEDSGVYFCISSPGLPKNIQYFGAGTRLSVL.